At least ten counts were recorded for the clone carrying this T cell receptor (beta chain). Antigen: not known. This sample is part of a study of T-cell reconstitution after alpha-beta-depleted transplantation in children. Molecular barcoding with unique molecular identifiers was used for the TCRbeta library. TCRdb called the PCR reads again in MiXCR, with one record for every CDR3 protein. Of fewer than 750,000 distinct CDR3 sequences in the sample, roughly 24% were seen once. Whole-study results and caveats: High day-60 TCRbeta diversity in some patients came from surviving recipient T cells and thymic progenitors. It was reported that alpha-beta T cells came from several hundred expanded graft clones (about two months after transplant). The authors attributed T-cell counts and diversity one year after transplant mostly to newly produced T cells.

The CDR3 is made up of 12 amino acids. Trimming pared 6 bases from V and 4 bases from J, leaving 10 bases between. The rearrangement uses TRBV12-3 or TRBV12-4 and TRBJ2-7; D possibly matches TRBD1 or TRBD2 (5 bases each). Sample: PBMCs, mostly from graft donor cells, taken 360 days after TCRalphabeta/CD19-depleted stem cell transplant. This TCR was sampled from a boy in the first two years of life who had a stem cell transplant for acute myeloid leukemia, so the T cells may come from the graft donor. CDR3 nucleotide sequence: TGTGCCAGCAGGCAGGGACGGTACGAGCAGTACTTC. Protein sequence: CASRQGRYEQYF.